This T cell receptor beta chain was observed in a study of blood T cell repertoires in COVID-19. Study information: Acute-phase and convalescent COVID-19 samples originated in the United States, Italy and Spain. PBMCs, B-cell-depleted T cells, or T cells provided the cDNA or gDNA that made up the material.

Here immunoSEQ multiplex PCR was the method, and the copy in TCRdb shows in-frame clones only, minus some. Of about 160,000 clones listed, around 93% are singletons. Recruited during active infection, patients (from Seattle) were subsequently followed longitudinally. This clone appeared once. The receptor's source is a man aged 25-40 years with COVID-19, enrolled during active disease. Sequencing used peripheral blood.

CDR3 protein: CASSRTSGRAEYEQYF. The CDR3 nucleotides read TGTGCCAGCAGCAGGACTAGCGGGAGGGCCGAGTACGAGCAGTACTTC. The V and J genes are TRBV7-2 and TRBJ2-7, with 15 bases matching TRBD2. The V gene's germline CDR1 is SGHTA and CDR2 FQGNSA. The trim removed 5 bases at V and 4 bases at J, leaving 6 bases unmatched. This CDR3 spans 16 amino acids. Looking up the rest from reference TRBV7-2 and TRBJ2-7 gives the full variable domain: GAGVSQSPSNKVTEKGKDVELRCDPISGHTALYWYRQSLGQGLEFLIYFQGNSAPDKSGLPSDRFSAERTGGSVSTLTIQRTQQEDSAVYLCASSRTSGRAEYEQYFGPGTRLTVT.